This T cell receptor beta chain emerged from a study of monozygotic twins with inflammatory bowel disease. The CDR3 has 13 residues. Per germline, CDR1 SNHLY and CDR2 FYNNEI. Total RNA was isolated from whole blood without T cell sorting. Study-level results: Distinct T cell subtypes could not be told apart. Among twins, concordant and discordant pairs did not differ in repertoire similarity, possibly from limited power.

TCRdb reprocessed the 5' RACE reads and reports one entry per CDR3 protein, with no DNA. Recorded here are around 450,000 distinct CDR3 sequences; the top ten clones represent 2.4%. With respect to this clonotype: Its antigen is as yet unknown.

This TCR derives from a human donor with ulcerative colitis or Crohn's disease, or a healthy co-twin of an affected twin (not recorded which). Material for sequencing was blood. The chain recombines TRBV2 with TRBJ1-4. This chain's CDR3 is CASSVETGEKLFF.